The rows below give T cell receptor beta chains drawn from one sample of a study of cytomegalovirus exposure and HLA in healthy donors. The repertoire was sequenced with immunoSEQ multiplex PCR; TCRdb's copy has only in-frame clones and lacks some. The sample shows around 100,000 clones, around 84% of them seen only once. The source material was PBMCs. These receptors originate from a man between 18 and 35 years old in good health and CMV-seronegative. Each CDR3 is given with its conserved first and last residue. D genes are given only for firm matches. Clone size appears in some rows only: once, few, many, or a class for an expanded clone.

size,D,V,J,CDR3,DNA
NA,TRBD1,TRBV29-1,TRBJ2-5,CSVPQLRDRGLRETQYF,TGCAGCGTTCCTCAGCTCCGGGACAGGGGGCTCCGGGAGACCCAGTACTTC
NA,NA,TRBV6-4,TRBJ2-2,CASQERNTGELFF,TGTGCCAGCCAGGAAAGGAACACCGGGGAGCTGTTTTTT
NA,NA,TRBV5-1,TRBJ2-3,CASSRDDRDTQYF,TGCGCCAGCAGCCGAGATGACAGAGATACGCAGTATTTT
NA,NA,TRBV5-4,TRBJ2-5,CASSSYTGWNKETQYF,TGTGCCAGCAGCTCCTACACAGGGTGGAACAAAGAGACCCAGTACTTC
once,TRBD1,TRBV19,TRBJ1-5,CASSARQGSYQPQHF,TGTGCCAGTAGTGCTCGACAGGGGTCCTATCAGCCCCAGCATTTT
NA,NA,TRBV2,TRBJ2-2,CASSFGTNTRPNTGELFF,TGTGCCAGCAGCTTCGGGACAAATACTCGGCCGAACACCGGGGAGCTGTTTTTT
NA,NA,TRBV28,TRBJ2-7,CASSLPGVTYEQYF,TGTGCCAGCAGTTTGCCAGGCGTAACCTACGAGCAGTACTTC
NA,NA,TRBV5-1,TRBJ2-7,CASSLVPEVSYEQYF,TGCGCCAGCAGCTTGGTCCCTGAGGTGAGCTACGAGCAGTACTTC
NA,NA,TRBV10-3,TRBJ1-3,CAISEQLGVGNTIYF,TGTGCCATCAGTGAGCAGCTCGGGGTGGGAAACACCATATATTTT
once,TRBD1,TRBV2,TRBJ1-5,CASSSQGANGNQPQHF,TGTGCCAGCAGCTCCCAGGGGGCAAATGGCAATCAGCCCCAGCATTTT
NA,TRBD1,TRBV9,TRBJ1-1,CASSVSGGHAEAFF,TGTGCCAGCAGCGTATCAGGGGGGCACGCTGAAGCTTTCTTT
NA,NA,TRBV7-2,TRBJ2-6,CASSYRFSGANVLTF,TGTGCCAGCAGCTACAGGTTCTCTGGGGCCAACGTCCTGACTTTC
NA,TRBD2,TRBV10-1,TRBJ2-7,CASSEGGLAGVGSYEQYF,TGCGCCAGCAGTGAGGGGGGGCTAGCGGGAGTCGGATCCTACGAGCAGTACTTC
NA,TRBD2,TRBV30,TRBJ2-7,CAWEEAGGPKQYF,TGTGCCTGGGAGGAGGCGGGGGGGCCCAAGCAGTACTTC
NA,TRBD2,TRBV9,TRBJ2-3,CASSVAPGQPGLAGAPSTDTQYF,TGTGCCAGCAGCGTAGCCCCGGGACAGCCGGGACTAGCGGGAGCCCCTAGCACAGATACGCAGTATTTT
NA,NA,TRBV5-4,TRBJ1-1,CASSPGPMNTEAFF,TGTGCCAGCAGCCCAGGGCCGATGAACACTGAAGCTTTCTTT
NA,NA,TRBV30,TRBJ1-1,CAWSARWAPSEAFF,TGTGCCTGGAGTGCCCGTTGGGCTCCGTCTGAAGCTTTCTTT
few,NA,TRBV19,TRBJ2-7,CASSIALVDEQYF,TGTGCCAGTAGTATAGCCCTCGTCGACGAGCAGTACTTC
NA,TRBD2,TRBV11-2,TRBJ2-3,CASSSAGSGLPDTQYF,TGTGCCAGCAGCTCCGCCGGTAGCGGGTTGCCAGATACGCAGTATTTT
NA,TRBD1,TRBV5-4,TRBJ1-1,CASSSPTGQGTEAFF,TGTGCCAGCAGCTCACCGACAGGACAGGGAACTGAAGCTTTCTTT
NA,NA,TRBV6-5,TRBJ2-7,CASRQQGFSYEQYF,TGTGCCAGCAGGCAACAGGGTTTCTCCTACGAGCAGTACTTC
NA,TRBD2,TRBV5-1,TRBJ2-5,CASRQGSGSEETQYF,TGCGCCAGCCGACAGGGTAGCGGGAGTGAAGAGACCCAGTACTTC
few,TRBD1,TRBV6-6,TRBJ2-7,CASTKTGTGGFSEQYF,TGTGCCAGCACCAAAACCGGGACAGGGGGTTTTAGCGAGCAGTACTTC
NA,NA,TRBV5-3,TRBJ2-1,CARSHRPGWEQFF,TGTGCCAGAAGCCACAGACCAGGATGGGAGCAGTTCTTC
NA,NA,TRBV12-5,TRBJ2-3,CASGSVDTQYF,TGTGCTAGTGGTTCAGTAGATACGCAGTATTTT
NA,NA,TRBV10-1,TRBJ1-1,CASSEQANTEAFF,TGCGCCAGCAGTGAACAGGCGAACACTGAAGCTTTCTTT
once,TRBD1,TRBV6-5,TRBJ2-7,CASRRTGEYEQYF,TGTGCCAGCAGACGGACAGGGGAATACGAGCAGTACTTC
NA,TRBD1,TRBV5-1,TRBJ1-3,CASSLADRNSGNTIYF,TGCGCCAGCAGCTTGGCGGACAGGAACTCTGGAAACACCATATATTTT
NA,NA,TRBV21-1,TRBJ2-7,CASSKEQRPGEQYF,TGTGCCAGCAGCAAAGAACAGAGACCGGGGGAGCAGTACTTC
NA,NA,TRBV9,TRBJ1-4,CASSAYRNTNEKLFF,TGTGCCAGCAGCGCCTACAGGAACACTAATGAAAAACTGTTTTTT
NA,TRBD1,TRBV27,TRBJ1-4,CASSFRVSGQGLSLFF,TGTGCCAGCAGTTTCCGAGTATCGGGACAGGGATTGTCACTGTTTTTT
few,NA,TRBV19,TRBJ1-5,CASSSERVSNQPQHF,TGTGCCAGCTCAAGCGAACGGGTTAGCAATCAGCCCCAGCATTTT
NA,NA,TRBV4-2,TRBJ2-7,CASSQARGGGEQYF,TGTGCCAGCAGCCAAGCAAGGGGGGGCGGGGAGCAGTACTTC
NA,NA,TRBV7-8,TRBJ1-2,CASSLARNNYGYTF,TGTGCCAGCAGCTTGGCTAGGAATAACTATGGCTACACCTTC
NA,TRBD2,TRBV30,TRBJ2-4,CASTGGAKNIQYF,TGTGCCTCCACGGGAGGGGCCAAAAACATTCAGTACTTC
once,NA,TRBV6-1,TRBJ2-7,CASSAQGWEQYF,TGTGCCAGCAGTGCCCAGGGGTGGGAGCAGTACTTC